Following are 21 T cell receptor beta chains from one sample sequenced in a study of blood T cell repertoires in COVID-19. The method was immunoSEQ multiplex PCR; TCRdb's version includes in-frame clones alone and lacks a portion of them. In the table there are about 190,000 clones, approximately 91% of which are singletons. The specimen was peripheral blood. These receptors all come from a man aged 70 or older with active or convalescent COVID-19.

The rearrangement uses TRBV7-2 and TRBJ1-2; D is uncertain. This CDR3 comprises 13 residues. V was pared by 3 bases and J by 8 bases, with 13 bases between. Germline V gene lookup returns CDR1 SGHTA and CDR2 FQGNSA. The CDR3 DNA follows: TGTGCCAGCAGCTTTAGAGGAGGACGGGGCTACACCTTC. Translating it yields CASSFRGGRGYTF.

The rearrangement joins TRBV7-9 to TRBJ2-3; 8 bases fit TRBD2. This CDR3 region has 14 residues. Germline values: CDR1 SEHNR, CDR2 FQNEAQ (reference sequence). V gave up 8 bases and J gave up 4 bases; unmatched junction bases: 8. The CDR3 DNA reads TGTGCCAGCGGCCGGGGGGGCAGGTCAGATACGCAGTATTTT. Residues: CASGRGGRSDTQYF.

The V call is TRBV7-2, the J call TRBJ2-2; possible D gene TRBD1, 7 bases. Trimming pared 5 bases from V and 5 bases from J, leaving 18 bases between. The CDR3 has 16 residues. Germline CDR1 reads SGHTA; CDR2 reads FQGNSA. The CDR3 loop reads CASSPNTAGGTGELFF. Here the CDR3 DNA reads TGTGCCAGCAGCCCCAATACTGCAGGGGGGACCGGGGAGCTGTTTTTT.

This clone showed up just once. The CDR3 sequence is CASSLGIEQGYDQPQHF. The DNA for the CDR3 is TGCGCCAGCAGCTTGGGTATCGAACAGGGGTATGATCAGCCCCAGCATTTT. V usage is TRBV5-1 and J usage is TRBJ1-5, with TRBD1 matching 7 bases. This CDR3 spans 17 amino acids. The germline V gene has CDR1 SGHRS and CDR2 YFSETQ. V trimming: 0 bases; J trimming: 5 bases; junction bases outside the gene matches: 11.

The CDR3 protein is CASSFTGGVTDTQYF. The CDR3 nucleotides are TGTGCCAGCAGTTTTACGGGGGGTGTCACAGATACGCAGTATTTT. The chain recombines TRBV27 with TRBJ2-3; 7 positions match TRBD2. Germline CDR1 and CDR2: MNHEY and SMNVEV (reference sequence). The CDR3 consists of 15 residues. Trimming removed 3 bases from V and 2 bases from J; junction bases left unmatched: 5.

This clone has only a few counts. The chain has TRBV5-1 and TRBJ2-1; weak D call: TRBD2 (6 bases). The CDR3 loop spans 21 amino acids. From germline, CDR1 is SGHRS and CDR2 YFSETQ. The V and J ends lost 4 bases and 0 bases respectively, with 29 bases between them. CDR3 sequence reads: CASSLPRGRTFSLSSYNEQFF. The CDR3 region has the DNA TGCGCCAGCAGCCTACCTCGGGGGAGGACCTTTAGCCTGAGCTCCTACAATGAGCAGTTCTTC.

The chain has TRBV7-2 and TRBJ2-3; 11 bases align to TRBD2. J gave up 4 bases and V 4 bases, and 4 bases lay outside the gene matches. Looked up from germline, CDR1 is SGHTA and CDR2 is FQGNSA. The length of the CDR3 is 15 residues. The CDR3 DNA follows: TGTGCCAGCAGCTCCACTAGCGGGGGACCAGATACGCAGTATTTT. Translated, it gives CASSSTSGGPDTQYF.

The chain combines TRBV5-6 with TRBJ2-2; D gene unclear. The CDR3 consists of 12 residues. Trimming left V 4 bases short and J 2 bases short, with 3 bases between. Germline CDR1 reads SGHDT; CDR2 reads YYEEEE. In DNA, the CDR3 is TGTGCCAGCAGCCAAAACACCGGGGAGCTGTTTTTT. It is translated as CASSQNTGELFF.

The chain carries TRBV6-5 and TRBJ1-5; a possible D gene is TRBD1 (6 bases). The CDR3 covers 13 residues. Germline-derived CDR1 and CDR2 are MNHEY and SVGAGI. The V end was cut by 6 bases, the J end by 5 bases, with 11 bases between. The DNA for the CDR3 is TGTGCCAGCAGCCAGGGGTCCTATCAGCCCCAGCATTTT. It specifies CASSQGSYQPQHF.

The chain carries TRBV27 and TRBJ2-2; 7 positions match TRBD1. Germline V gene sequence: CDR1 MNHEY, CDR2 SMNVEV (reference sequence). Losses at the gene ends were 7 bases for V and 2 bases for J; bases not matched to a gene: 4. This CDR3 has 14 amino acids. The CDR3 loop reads CASKTGFNTGELFF. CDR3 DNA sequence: TGTGCCAGCAAGACAGGGTTCAACACCGGGGAGCTGTTTTTT.

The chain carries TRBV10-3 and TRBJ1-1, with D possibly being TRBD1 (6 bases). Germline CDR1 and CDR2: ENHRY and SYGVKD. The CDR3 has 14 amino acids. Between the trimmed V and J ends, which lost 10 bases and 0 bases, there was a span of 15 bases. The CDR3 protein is CATWTDVMNTEAFF. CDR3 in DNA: TGTGCCACGTGGACAGACGTAATGAACACTGAAGCTTTCTTT.

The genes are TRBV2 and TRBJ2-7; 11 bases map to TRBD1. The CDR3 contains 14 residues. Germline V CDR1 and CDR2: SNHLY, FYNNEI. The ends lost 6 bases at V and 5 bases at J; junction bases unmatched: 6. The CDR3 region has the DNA TGTGCCAGCAGGAGGACAGGGGGCCTCAACGAGCAGTACTTC. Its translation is CASRRTGGLNEQYF.

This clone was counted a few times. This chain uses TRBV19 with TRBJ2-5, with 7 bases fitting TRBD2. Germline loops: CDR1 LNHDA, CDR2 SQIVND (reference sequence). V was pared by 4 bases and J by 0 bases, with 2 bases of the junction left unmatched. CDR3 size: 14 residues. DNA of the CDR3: TGTGCCAGTAGTAGCGGGGGAAACCAAGAGACCCAGTACTTC. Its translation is CASSSGGNQETQYF.

CDR3 coding DNA: TGTGCCAGCAGCCATAGCGGGAGTGAGCAGTTCTTC. Protein: CASSHSGSEQFF. The rearrangement links TRBV7-9 to TRBJ2-1; 9 bases are a match to TRBD2. This CDR3 is 12 amino acids long. J was trimmed by 9 bases and V by 5 bases; bases with no gene match: 2. Germline CDR1 and CDR2: SEHNR and FQNEAQ (reference sequence).

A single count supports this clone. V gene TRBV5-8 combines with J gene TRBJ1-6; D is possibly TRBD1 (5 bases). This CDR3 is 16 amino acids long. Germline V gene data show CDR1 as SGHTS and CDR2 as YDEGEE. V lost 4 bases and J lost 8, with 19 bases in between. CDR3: CASSASSGVADSPLHF. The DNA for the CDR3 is TGTGCCAGCAGCGCCTCTTCGGGGGTGGCGGATTCACCCCTCCACTTT.

DNA for the CDR3: TGCGCCAGCAGCTGGGGGGACAGGGGGCATGAGACCCAGTACTTC. Amino acids: CASSWGDRGHETQYF. This sequence joins TRBV5-1 and TRBJ2-5; 12 bases match TRBD1. Trimming cost V 3 bases and J 5 bases; bases outside gene matches: 5. Germline values: CDR1 SGHRS, CDR2 YFSETQ. This CDR3 comprises 15 residues.

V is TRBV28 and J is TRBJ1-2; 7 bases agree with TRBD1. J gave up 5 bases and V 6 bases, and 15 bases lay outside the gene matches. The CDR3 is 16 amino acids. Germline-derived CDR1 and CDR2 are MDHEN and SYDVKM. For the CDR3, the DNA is TGTGCCAGCAGGGACCCGACAGGGCCGAACTTTTATGGCTACACCTTC. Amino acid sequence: CASRDPTGPNFYGYTF.

The CDR3 sequence is CASYRVATNEKLFF. In DNA, the CDR3 is TGTGCCAGCTACAGAGTTGCAACTAATGAAAAACTGTTTTTT. The chain links TRBV2 to TRBJ1-4; unclear D gene. Trimming took off 8 bases at V and 0 bases at J, with 10 bases between the two ends. This CDR3 region has 14 residues. From germline, CDR1 is SNHLY and CDR2 FYNNEI.

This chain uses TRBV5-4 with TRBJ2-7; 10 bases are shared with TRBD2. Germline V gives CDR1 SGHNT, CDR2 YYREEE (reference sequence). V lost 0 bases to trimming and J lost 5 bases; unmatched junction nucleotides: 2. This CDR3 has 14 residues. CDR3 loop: CASSLDSGGNEQYF. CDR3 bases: TGTGCCAGCAGCTTGGATAGCGGGGGGAACGAGCAGTACTTC.

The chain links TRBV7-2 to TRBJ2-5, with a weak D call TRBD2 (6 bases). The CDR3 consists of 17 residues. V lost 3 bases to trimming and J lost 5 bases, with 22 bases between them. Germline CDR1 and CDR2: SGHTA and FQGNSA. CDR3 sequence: CASSFLGSGEDAETQYF. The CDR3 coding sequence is TGTGCCAGCAGCTTCCTGGGTTCCGGGGAGGACGCGGAGACCCAGTACTTC.

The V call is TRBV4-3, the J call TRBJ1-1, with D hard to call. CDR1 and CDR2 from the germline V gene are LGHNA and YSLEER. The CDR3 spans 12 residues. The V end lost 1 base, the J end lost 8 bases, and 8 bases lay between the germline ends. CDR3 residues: CASSQGRNEAFF. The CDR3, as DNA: TGCGCCAGCAGCCAAGGGAGGAACGAAGCTTTCTTT.